These 10 T cell receptor beta chains originate from one sample sequenced in a study of shared clonotypes between healthy human individuals (TCRdb year 2020). The method was the immunoSEQ multiplex PCR assay. TCRdb's version of the immuneACCESS table is confined to in-frame rearrangements and falls short of the full clone set. An unresolved V gene accounts for under half of the shortfall where checked; the remainder is of unknown origin. This sample holds more than 2 million clones; about 94% were observed only once. The ten largest clones represent around 0.13% of the sample. Sequenced input: naive CD4+ T cells sorted from blood. The cell subset or site label of this sample denotes: CD45RA+ positively selected. All receptors derive from a man between 18 and 35 years old in good health.

The chain recombines TRBV5-1 with TRBJ2-3; TRBD2 matches at 9 bases. This CDR3 spans 19 amino acids. With V trimmed by 2 bases and J by 0 bases, 13 bases remained unmatched. CDR1 SGHRS and CDR2 YFSETQ come from the germline V gene. Here the CDR3 reads CASSLGRTSAASSTDTQYF. CDR3 in DNA: TGCGCCAGCAGCTTAGGACGGACTAGCGCGGCCTCTAGCACAGATACGCAGTATTTT. The full variable domain, in which reference TRBV5-1 and TRBJ2-3 provide the parts outside the CDR3, is KAGVTQTPRYLIKTRGQQVTLSCSPISGHRSVSWYQQTPGQGLQFLFEYFSETQRNKGNFPGRFSGRQFSNSRSEMNVSTLELGDSALYLCASSLGRTSAASSTDTQYFGPGTRLTVL.

The V and J genes are TRBV6-6 and TRBJ1-2; weak D call: TRBD1 (5 bases). This CDR3 spans 14 amino acids. Trimming pared 8 bases from V and 6 bases from J, leaving 19 bases between. Germline V gives CDR1 MNHNY, CDR2 SVGAGI (reference sequence). CDR3 loop: CASRLLPTEDGYTF. The CDR3 DNA is TGTGCCAGCCGATTGTTACCGACAGAGGATGGCTACACCTTC.

This chain uses TRBV6-1 with TRBJ2-5, with D perhaps TRBD1 (7 bases). V lost 6 bases and J 5 bases, leaving 13 bases between the germline ends. This CDR3 has 13 residues. Germline V lookup: CDR1 MNHNS, CDR2 SASEGT. CDR3: CASRVTGRETQYF. DNA of the CDR3: TGTGCCAGCAGAGTGACAGGGAGGGAGACCCAGTACTTC.

The chain carries TRBV10-2 and TRBJ2-7, with D possibly being TRBD1 (5 bases). V gave up 6 bases and J gave up 2 bases, with 8 bases separating them. The V gene's germline CDR1 is WSHSY and CDR2 SAAADI. CDR3 length: 12 amino acids. The CDR3 DNA sequence: TGCGCCAGCAGGGACACCACCTACGAGCAGTACTTC. Translated: CASRDTTYEQYF.

V usage is TRBV27 and J usage is TRBJ2-1; maybe TRBD2 (6 bases). Trimming pared 5 bases from V and 2 bases from J, leaving 16 bases between. The germline CDR1 and CDR2 sequences are MNHEY and SMNVEV (reference sequence). The CDR3 contains 16 residues. The CDR3 DNA is TGTGCCAGCAGTCTCTTTCGGGACTTTACCTACAATGAGCAGTTCTTC. This gives the protein CASSLFRDFTYNEQFF.

V and J are TRBV18 and TRBJ2-7, with 10 positions matching TRBD2. V dropped 3 bases and J dropped 4; count of bases not matched to a gene: 6. The length of the CDR3 is 15 residues. Germline-derived CDR1 and CDR2 are KGHSH and LQKENI. This CDR3 reads CASSPPSGSFYEQYF. Written as DNA, the CDR3 is TGTGCCAGCTCACCGCCTAGCGGGAGTTTTTACGAGCAGTACTTC.

Concerning this clone itself: Other DNA sequences within the sample encode an identical CDR3. The chain links TRBV7-2 to TRBJ1-5, with TRBD1 identical over 10 bases. The CDR3 runs 15 residues. CDR1 and CDR2 (germline): SGHTA, FQGNSA. V lost 1 base to trimming and J lost 4 bases; unmatched junction nucleotides: 1. CDR3 in amino acids: CASSLVGQGNQPQHF. CDR3 nucleotide sequence: TGTGCCAGCAGCTTAGTGGGACAGGGGAATCAGCCCCAGCATTTT.

The V gene is TRBV7-9, the J gene TRBJ2-5; the match to TRBD1 covers 11 bases. Germline lookup yields CDR1 SEHNR and CDR2 FQNEAQ (reference sequence). The J segment lost 4 bases and the V segment lost 0 bases, leaving 4 bases of the junction unmatched. This CDR3 has 16 amino acids. The CDR3 region is CASSLAGQGAGETQYF. DNA for the CDR3: TGTGCCAGCAGCTTAGCCGGACAGGGGGCGGGAGAGACCCAGTACTTC.

The chain combines TRBV7-9 with TRBJ2-3; D ambiguous. The ends were cut back, 1 base at V and 3 bases at J, with 8 bases in the middle. The CDR3 runs to 14 residues. Germline loops: CDR1 SEHNR, CDR2 FQNEAQ (reference sequence). The CDR3 reads CASSLVVDTDTQYF. The CDR3 DNA reads as TGTGCCAGCAGCTTAGTAGTGGATACAGATACGCAGTATTTT.

The chain combines TRBV18 with TRBJ2-5; D unresolved. This CDR3 region has 15 residues. V was trimmed by 0 bases and J by 4 bases, leaving 12 bases between them. Germline CDR1 and CDR2: KGHSH and LQKENI. Here the CDR3 reads CASSPPEAPGETQYF. The CDR3 coding sequence is TGTGCCAGCTCACCACCGGAAGCCCCCGGAGAGACCCAGTACTTC.